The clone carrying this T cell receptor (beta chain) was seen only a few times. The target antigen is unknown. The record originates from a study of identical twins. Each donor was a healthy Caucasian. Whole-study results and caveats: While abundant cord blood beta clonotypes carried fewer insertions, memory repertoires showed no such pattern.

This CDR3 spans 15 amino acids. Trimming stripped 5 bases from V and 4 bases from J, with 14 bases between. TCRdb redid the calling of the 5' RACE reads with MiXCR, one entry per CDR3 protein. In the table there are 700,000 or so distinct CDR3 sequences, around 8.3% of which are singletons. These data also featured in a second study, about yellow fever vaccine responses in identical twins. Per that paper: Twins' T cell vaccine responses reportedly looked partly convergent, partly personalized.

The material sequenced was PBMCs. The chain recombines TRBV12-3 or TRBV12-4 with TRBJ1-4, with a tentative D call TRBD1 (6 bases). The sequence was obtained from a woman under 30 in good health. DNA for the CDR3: TGTGCCAGCAGTACCCTAAGACAGGTTAATGAAAAACTGTTTTTT. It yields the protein CASSTLRQVNEKLFF.